One and the same sample provided the 15 T cell receptor beta chains below, sequenced in a study of T cell changes during pregnancy in multiple sclerosis. Measured with immunoSEQ multiplex PCR; TCRdb has only the in-frame clones, and not every one. The data show 70,000 or so clones, around nine tenths seen once. The sequencing here drew on CD4+ T cells from peripheral blood mononuclear cells, taken before pregnancy. These receptors were collected from a female donor with multiple sclerosis, enrolled in a pregnancy study.

The chain carries TRBV29-1 and TRBJ1-5, with a possible D match to TRBD1 (5 bases). The germline V and J ends were trimmed by 7 bases and 3 bases, with 10 bases remaining between them. CDR3 size: 12 residues. Germline V gene lookup returns CDR1 SQVTM and CDR2 ANQGSEA. In DNA form, the CDR3 reads TGCAGCGCACAGGATTTCAATCAGCCCCAGCATTTT. Translating it yields CSAQDFNQPQHF.

The chain uses TRBV7-9 and TRBJ2-7, with 7 bases identical to TRBD2. The CDR3 totals 14 residues. V lost 2 bases, J lost 0 bases, and 1 base stayed unmatched. Germline V gene sequence: CDR1 SEHNR, CDR2 FQNEAQ (reference sequence). This chain's CDR3 is CASSLSGGSYEQYF. CDR3 sequence (DNA): TGTGCCAGCAGCTTATCGGGGGGCTCCTACGAGCAGTACTTC.

The chain couples TRBV6-5 to TRBJ1-4; D remains unclear. Trimming pared 4 bases from V and 1 base from J, leaving 4 bases between. CDR1 and CDR2 from the germline V gene are MNHEY and SVGAGI. The CDR3 runs 13 residues. The CDR3 protein is CASSFVTNEKLFF. For the CDR3, the DNA is TGTGCCAGCAGTTTCGTAACTAATGAAAAACTGTTTTTT.

This clone was counted once. V is TRBV19 and J is TRBJ1-2, with D possibly matching TRBD1 (5 bases). This CDR3 has 17 amino acids. V lost 3 bases and J lost 1, with 18 bases in between. The germline V gene encodes CDR1 LNHDA and CDR2 SQIVND (reference sequence). CDR3: CASSIHVGGTNNYGYTF. The CDR3 DNA reads as TGTGCCAGTAGTATTCACGTCGGGGGAACAAATAACTATGGCTACACCTTC. The variable domain in full, completed from reference TRBV19 and TRBJ1-2, reads DGGITQSPKYLFRKEGQNVTLSCEQNLNHDAMYWYRQDPGQGLRLIYYSQIVNDFQKGDIAEGYSVSREKKESFPLTVTSAQKNPTAFYLCASSIHVGGTNNYGYTFGSGTRLTVV.

The rearrangement joins TRBV29-1 to TRBJ1-1; D remains ambiguous. The CDR3 loop spans 11 amino acids. CDR1 is SQVTM, CDR2 ANQGSEA, per germline. V lost 5 bases, J lost 2 bases, and 6 bases lay in between. CDR3 nucleotides: TGCAGCGTTTTGAGTAACACTGAAGCTTTCTTT. It yields the protein CSVLSNTEAFF.

This clone was observed a few times. CDR3 in DNA: TGCAGTGCTTCCCGGACGGGAGAGCAGTTCTTC. Its translation is CSASRTGEQFF. This chain connects TRBV20-1 to TRBJ2-1; tentative D call: TRBD2 (5 bases). The CDR3 extends over 11 amino acids. From germline, CDR1 is DFQATT and CDR2 SNEGSKA (reference sequence). Trimming removed 5 bases at V and 10 bases at J, with 12 bases between.

V and J are TRBV10-1 and TRBJ1-5, with D perhaps matching TRBD1 (6 bases). V lost 6 bases to trimming and J lost 4 bases, with 10 bases between them. CDR3 size: 13 residues. Germline CDR1 is WNHNN and CDR2 is SYGVQD (reference sequence). CDR3 coding DNA: TGCGCCAGCAGAGTGGACAGTAATCAGCCCCAGCATTTT. Translating it yields CASRVDSNQPQHF.

The gene calls are TRBV11-1 and TRBJ2-7; TRBD2 matches 7 bases. V shed 0 bases and J 2 bases; nucleotides not matched to a gene: 1. In germline, CDR1 is SGHAT, CDR2 FQDESV (reference sequence). The CDR3 consists of 14 residues. The CDR3 loop is CASSLARGTYEQYF. The CDR3 DNA follows: TGTGCCAGCAGCTTAGCGCGGGGGACCTACGAGCAGTACTTC.

The chain has TRBV2 and TRBJ2-5; 9 bases agree with TRBD1. This CDR3 region has 15 residues. Germline values: CDR1 SNHLY, CDR2 FYNNEI. Trimming took 4 bases from V and 10 from J; bases not matched to a gene: 13. CDR3 bases: TGTGCCAGCAGTGCCGGATCCGGGACAGGGAAGTTCCAGTACTTC. Translated: CASSAGSGTGKFQYF.

The chain recombines TRBV29-1 with TRBJ2-5, with 9 bases identical to TRBD2. CDR3 size: 15 residues. CDR1 and CDR2 from the germline V gene are SQVTM and ANQGSEA. V was clipped by 0 bases and J by 5 bases; unmatched bases: 7. The CDR3: CSVEDRGGAQETQYF. The CDR3 DNA reads TGCAGCGTTGAAGATCGCGGGGGGGCACAGGAGACCCAGTACTTC.

The chain combines TRBV19 with TRBJ2-2; 10 bases map to TRBD2. There are 16 residues in the CDR3. V shed 5 bases and J 2 bases; nucleotides not matched to a gene: 5. CDR1 LNHDA and CDR2 SQIVND come from the germline V gene (reference sequence). DNA of the CDR3: TGTGCCAGTAGTTTACTAGCGGGGATAAACACCGGGGAGCTGTTTTTT. This codes for CASSLLAGINTGELFF.

The chain combines TRBV5-1 with TRBJ1-4, with D possibly TRBD1 on 5 matching bases. This CDR3 spans 13 amino acids. Germline CDR1 and CDR2: SGHRS and YFSETQ. The V end lost 6 bases, the J end lost 8 bases, and 14 bases lay between the germline ends. CDR3 sequence: CASTKGSGEKLFF. CDR3 in DNA: TGCGCCAGCACCAAGGGGTCAGGAGAAAAACTGTTTTTT. Filled out from reference TRBV5-1 and TRBJ1-4, the complete variable domain reads KAGVTQTPRYLIKTRGQQVTLSCSPISGHRSVSWYQQTPGQGLQFLFEYFSETQRNKGNFPGRFSGRQFSNSRSEMNVSTLELGDSALYLCASTKGSGEKLFFGSGTQLSVL.

CDR3 loop: CASTGSNYGYTF. In DNA form, the CDR3 reads TGTGCCAGTACAGGGTCCAACTATGGCTACACCTTC. V usage is TRBV6-1 and J usage is TRBJ1-2; a weak D match, TRBD1 (6 bases). This CDR3 has 12 residues. CDR1 is MNHNS, CDR2 SASEGT, per germline. Trimming left V 9 bases short and J 2 bases short, with 10 bases between.

This clone occurred once. V and J are TRBV7-8 and TRBJ1-3; TRBD1 might be the D (5 bases). The CDR3 extends over 16 amino acids. Germline V gene sequence: CDR1 SGHVS, CDR2 FQNEAQ. V lost 2 bases, J lost 1 base, and 12 bases lay in between. CDR3 sequence: CASSLYREGSGNTIYF. CDR3 coding DNA: TGTGCCAGCAGCTTATATCGGGAGGGGTCTGGAAACACCATATATTTT.

The CDR3 loop is CASSSRTSGRSYEQYF. The CDR3 nucleotides are TGTGCCAGCAGTTCTAGAACTAGCGGGAGATCGTACGAGCAGTACTTC. This chain uses TRBV6-5 with TRBJ2-7; TRBD2 agrees at 11 bases. The CDR3 loop spans 16 amino acids. Germline V gene sequence: CDR1 MNHEY, CDR2 SVGAGI. V shed 4 bases and J 4 bases; nucleotides not matched to a gene: 9.